Presented here are 21 T cell receptor beta chains from one specimen sequenced in a study of cytomegalovirus exposure and HLA in healthy donors. The PCR employed 60 Vbeta primers together with 13 Jbeta primers. TCRdb keeps only in-frame clones here, not all; method: immunoSEQ multiplex PCR. Of fewer than 200,000 clones in the sample, roughly 85% were seen once. Sequencing was done on a sample of PBMCs. These TCRs come from a young man in good health and CMV-seropositive.

This clone was picked up a small number of times. V gene TRBV7-8 combines with J gene TRBJ1-2; D might be TRBD1 (6 bases). CDR1 and CDR2 (germline): SGHVS, FQNEAQ. The CDR3 spans 15 residues. V was cut by 5 bases and J by 4 bases, with 17 bases left in between. CDR3 in DNA: TGTGCCAGCAGCCAAAGGATGGACAGAGGCTATGGCTACACCTTC. This sequence encodes CASSQRMDRGYGYTF.

The gene calls are TRBV4-1 and TRBJ1-2; D is perhaps TRBD1 (5 bases). There are 13 residues in the CDR3. The germline V gene has CDR1 MGHRA and CDR2 YSYEKL. V was trimmed by 6 bases and J by 13 bases, leaving 21 bases between them. CDR3 nucleotide sequence: TGCGCCAGCAGTCACGCCGGGACTGCCTCCGTCACCTTC. It yields the protein CASSHAGTASVTF.

The chain links TRBV5-6 to TRBJ2-3, with TRBD1 matching 9 bases. The trim removed 4 bases at V and 5 bases at J, leaving 5 bases unmatched. Per the germline V gene, CDR1 is SGHDT and CDR2 is YYEEEE. CDR3 length: 14 residues. Written as DNA, the CDR3 is TGTGCCAGCAGCCGAGACAGGGGGGTAGATACGCAGTATTTT. Encoded protein: CASSRDRGVDTQYF.

This clone has more than one count but fewer than ten. CDR3 residues: CASSLVQGRNQPQHF. The CDR3 coding sequence is TGTGCCAGCAGCCTGGTACAGGGACGCAATCAGCCCCAGCATTTT. The V and J genes are TRBV7-2 and TRBJ1-5, with D possibly TRBD1 on 6 matching bases. This CDR3 has 15 amino acids. V was shortened by 5 bases and J by 2 bases, with 13 bases between the two germline ends. Per the germline V gene, CDR1 is SGHTA and CDR2 is FQGNSA.

The V call is TRBV2, the J call TRBJ1-3, with D unresolved. Germline V gene lookup returns CDR1 SNHLY and CDR2 FYNNEI. The ends were cut back, 7 bases at V and 0 bases at J, with 7 bases in the middle. CDR3 length: 13 residues. The CDR3 DNA is TGTGCCAGCACCAAGAGCTCTGGAAACACCATATATTTT. It codes for CASTKSSGNTIYF.

V gene TRBV28 combines with J gene TRBJ2-5; D remains ambiguous. V was shortened by 4 bases and J by 7 bases, with 13 bases between the two germline ends. The germline CDR1 and CDR2 sequences are MDHEN and SYDVKM. This CDR3 comprises 13 residues. The CDR3 DNA is TGTGCCAGCAGTTGGTTCGAGGTTGGGACCCAGTACTTC. Translation gives CASSWFEVGTQYF. Filled out from reference TRBV28 and TRBJ2-5, the complete variable domain reads DVKVTQSSRYLVKRTGEKVFLECVQDMDHENMFWYRQDPGLGLRLIYFSYDVKMKEKGDIPEGYSVSREKKERFSLILESASTNQTSMYLCASSWFEVGTQYFGPGTRLLVL.

The chain has TRBV5-1 and TRBJ2-3; D may be TRBD2 (5 bases). The ends were cut back, 4 bases at V and 0 bases at J, with 6 bases in the middle. In germline, CDR1 is SGHRS, CDR2 YFSETQ. There are 13 residues in the CDR3. The CDR3 coding sequence is TGCGCCAGCAGCGGCGGGAGCACAGATACGCAGTATTTT. Its protein is CASSGGSTDTQYF.

The chain carries TRBV7-9 and TRBJ2-2, with D maybe TRBD2 (5 bases). This CDR3 has 16 residues. Germline V lookup: CDR1 SEHNR, CDR2 FQNEAQ (reference sequence). Trimming stripped 5 bases from V and 0 bases from J, with 13 bases between. CDR3 amino acids: CASSRGEGANTGELFF. The CDR3 nucleotides read TGTGCCAGCAGCCGCGGTGAGGGAGCGAACACCGGGGAGCTGTTTTTT.

The chain has TRBV4-3 and TRBJ2-3, with a possible D match to TRBD1 (6 bases). Germline CDR1 and CDR2: LGHNA and YSLEER. With 6 bases removed from V and 6 bases from J, the gap between germline ends came to 13 bases. This CDR3 has 13 residues. DNA for the CDR3: TGCGCCAGCAGAACAGGGATGTCGGATACGCAGTATTTT. Amino acid sequence: CASRTGMSDTQYF.

The chain links TRBV4-2 to TRBJ2-1, with D maybe TRBD2 (5 bases). Germline CDR1 reads LGHNA; CDR2 reads YNFKEQ. The CDR3 is 15 amino acids. The V and J ends lost 2 bases and 3 bases respectively, with 11 bases between them. The DNA of the CDR3 is TGTGCCAGCAGCCAATTTTCTAGCTTCTACAATGAGCAGTTCTTC. Translation: CASSQFSSFYNEQFF.

Details on this clone: One junction end disagrees with the germline gene, perhaps due to a read error. The chain links TRBV7-9 to TRBJ2-1; D gene uncertain. The CDR3 loop spans 15 amino acids. In germline, CDR1 is SEHNR, CDR2 FQNEAQ (reference sequence). The CDR3: CSSSLSLRSNNEQFF. CDR3 nucleotides: TGTTCCAGCAGCTTGTCTTTGCGGTCAAACAATGAGCAGTTCTTC.

The chain carries TRBV5-5 and TRBJ2-1; 8 bases are a match to TRBD1. Germline CDR1 reads SGHKS; CDR2 reads YYEKEE (reference sequence). CDR3 length equals 13 residues. After removal of 4 bases from V and 16 bases from J, the junction contained 13 bases not matched to a gene. This CDR3 is CASSRAGSQGGFF. DNA of the CDR3: TGTGCCAGCAGCAGAGCCGGGTCACAGGGGGGATTCTTC.

The CDR3 loop reads CASTNHRTAYGYTF. The CDR3 DNA sequence: TGTGCCAGTACAAACCACAGGACAGCCTATGGCTACACCTTC. J is TRBJ1-2 and V is TRBV6-5; D possibly corresponds to TRBD1 (6 bases). Between the trimmed V and J ends, which lost 9 bases and 4 bases, there was a span of 18 bases. Germline CDR1 is MNHEY and CDR2 is SVGAGI. This CDR3 has 14 residues.

This clone was detected only a few times. This sequence joins TRBV4-1 and TRBJ1-1; 7 bases align to TRBD1. The germline gives CDR1 MGHRA, CDR2 YSYEKL. The V segment lost 5 bases and the J segment 7 bases; nucleotides outside the gene matches: 7. CDR3 length: 13 amino acids. CDR3 sequence reads: CASSSTGAGEAFF. For the CDR3, the DNA is TGCGCCAGCAGCTCCACAGGGGCGGGTGAAGCTTTCTTT.

The V gene is TRBV10-3, the J gene TRBJ2-3, with D possibly matching TRBD1 (6 bases). Germline assignment: CDR1 ENHRY and CDR2 SYGVKD. Trimming took off 2 bases at V and 7 bases at J, with 7 bases between the two ends. The CDR3 has 12 amino acids. Here the CDR3 DNA reads TGTGCCATCAGTGAGAGGGGGAATACGCAGTATTTT. The encoded protein is CAISERGNTQYF.

In this sample, this clone turned up once. J is TRBJ2-7 and V is TRBV5-4; TRBD1 agrees at 8 bases. Trimming cost V 4 bases and J 1 base; bases outside gene matches: 13. The CDR3 is 17 residues long. Germline CDR1 is SGHNT and CDR2 is YYREEE (reference sequence). CDR3 region: CASSPGQGRGLSYEQYF. CDR3 bases: TGTGCCAGCAGCCCTGGACAGGGACGCGGTTTGTCCTACGAGCAGTACTTC.

The CDR3 DNA sequence: TGTGCCAGCAGCTTACGGGGTGGAGAGCAGTTCTTC. This translates into CASSLRGGEQFF. V and J are TRBV7-6 and TRBJ2-1; perhaps TRBD2 as D (5 bases). CDR1 SGHVS and CDR2 FNYEAQ come from the germline V gene. The CDR3 consists of 12 residues. V was trimmed by 2 bases and J by 10 bases, leaving 9 bases between them.

The count of this clone is one. The chain joins TRBV5-5 to TRBJ2-1, with 9 bases aligning to TRBD2. CDR3 size: 13 residues. V lost 2 bases, J lost 9 bases, and 3 bases stayed unmatched. Germline V gene data show CDR1 as SGHKS and CDR2 as YYEKEE (reference sequence). The CDR3 DNA follows: TGTGCCAGCAGCTTTGGACTAGCGAGTGAGCAGTTCTTC. Its translation is CASSFGLASEQFF.

This chain connects TRBV7-2 to TRBJ2-1, with TRBD1 identical over 7 bases. The ends lost 3 bases at V and 8 bases at J; junction bases unmatched: 4. The CDR3 extends over 13 amino acids. CDR1 is SGHTA and CDR2 is FQGNSA in the germline V gene. The chain's CDR3 is CASSFHRGDEQFF. CDR3 in DNA: TGTGCCAGCAGCTTCCACAGGGGCGATGAGCAGTTCTTC.

The genes are TRBV5-4 and TRBJ2-6; D gene uncertain. The CDR3 runs to 16 residues. Germline V CDR1 and CDR2: SGHNT, YYREEE (reference sequence). V dropped 1 base and J dropped 4 bases, with 12 bases sitting between them. Here the CDR3 DNA reads TGTGCCAGCAGCTTGAGCGTCTCGAAGGGGGCCAACGTCCTGACTTTC. It specifies CASSLSVSKGANVLTF.

The chain combines TRBV7-2 with TRBJ1-1, with 8 bases fitting TRBD1. V was clipped by 6 bases and J by 5 bases; unmatched bases: 11. Germline V gene sequence: CDR1 SGHTA, CDR2 FQGNSA. The CDR3 totals 15 residues. The CDR3 reads CASSLSGTGITEAFF. The CDR3 nucleotides read TGTGCCAGCAGTCTCAGCGGGACAGGCATTACTGAAGCTTTCTTT.